One sample yielded the 7 T cell receptor beta chains listed below, sequenced in a study of regulatory T cells in long-lasting Graves disease. Time point meaning: newly diagnosed GD, antithyroid drugs for less than 3 months. Construction of the TCR library relied on RNA isolated from PBMCs. Building of the TCR beta libraries involved iRepertoire HTBI primers and Arm-PCR of CDR3 regions. TCRdb processed the multiplex PCR reads anew with MiXCR; each CDR3 protein has one entry. Among about 620,000 distinct CDR3 sequences listed, approximately 15% were seen once. This sample also belongs to another study, concerning T cells in Graves' hyperthyroidism and ophthalmopathy.

The specimen was peripheral blood mononuclear cells (PBMCs), collected at new diagnosis, from a patient treated with antithyroid drugs. The source of these receptors is a woman in her twenties or thirties with Graves disease.

This clonotype has a count of ten or more. The V gene is TRBV29-1, the J gene TRBJ2-1; tentatively, D is TRBD2 (7 bases). CDR1 and CDR2 (germline): SQVTM, ANQGSEA. Deletions cut 7 bases from V and 2 bases from J, with 24 bases between. This CDR3 contains 17 residues. The CDR3 here is CSAVTGAGREAYNEQFF. For the CDR3, the DNA is TGCAGCGCCGTGACGGGGGCGGGACGGGAGGCCTACAATGAGCAGTTCTTC.

This clonotype came up many times. The chain uses TRBV20-1 and TRBJ1-1, with D possibly being TRBD1 (6 bases). The V gene lost 0 bases and the J gene lost 5 bases, with 13 bases spanning the gap. Germline V gene data show CDR1 as DFQATT and CDR2 as SNEGSKA (reference sequence). The CDR3 consists of 14 residues. The chain's CDR3 is CSARDFRGRTEAFF. The CDR3, as DNA: TGCAGTGCTAGAGATTTCAGGGGAAGGACTGAAGCTTTCTTT.

This clonotype appeared many times. The chain couples TRBV6-1 to TRBJ2-7; D is uncertain. Germline CDR1 is MNHNS and CDR2 is SASEGT. The ends were cut back, 4 bases at V and 1 base at J, with 8 bases in the middle. The CDR3 has 13 residues. This chain's CDR3 is CASSVHRSYEQYF. DNA for the CDR3: TGTGCCAGCAGTGTTCACAGATCCTACGAGCAGTACTTC.

This clonotype was counted only a few times. The chain uses TRBV20-1 and TRBJ2-7; 9 bases align to TRBD1. The CDR3 is 12 residues long. Germline assignment: CDR1 DFQATT and CDR2 SNEGSKA (reference sequence). J lost 3 bases, V lost 5 bases, and 2 bases had no gene match. This CDR3 reads CSAQGQGYEQYF. CDR3 sequence (DNA): TGCAGTGCTCAGGGACAGGGCTACGAGCAGTACTTC.

This clonotype was seen at least ten times. CDR3 bases: TGTGCCATCAGTGGGGCTCCGACAGGCGGAGCTTTCTTT. It specifies CAISGAPTGGAFF. This chain joins TRBV10-3 and TRBJ1-1, with a weak D call TRBD1 (6 bases). Germline loops: CDR1 ENHRY, CDR2 SYGVKD. The CDR3 runs 13 residues. Deletions cut 4 bases from V and 10 bases from J, with 16 bases between.

This clonotype was counted a few times. A read error may explain this, as a much larger clone is one base away. The chain is built from TRBV10-3 and TRBJ2-5; no clear D gene. Trimming took 6 bases from V and 5 from J, leaving 16 bases between them. Germline V gene lookup returns CDR1 ENHRY and CDR2 SYGVKD. This CDR3 spans 14 amino acids. This chain's CDR3 is CAIRVDQNEETQYF. CDR3 sequence (DNA): TGTGCCATCAGAGTCGACCAGAACGAGGAGACCCAGTACTTC.

CDR3 loop: CASSSLLAGNSYEQYF. The CDR3 DNA is TGTGCCAGCAGCTCCCTCCTAGCGGGCAACTCCTACGAGCAGTACTTC. The chain recombines TRBV2 with TRBJ2-7; 8 bases are a match to TRBD2. CDR1 and CDR2 (germline): SNHLY, FYNNEI. This CDR3 is 16 amino acids long. J was trimmed by 0 bases and V by 6 bases; bases with no gene match: 10. Based on the CDR3 plus reference TRBV2 and TRBJ2-7, the full variable domain is EPEVTQTPSHQVTQMGQEVILRCVPISNHLYFYWYRQILGQKVEFLVSFYNNEISEKSEIFDDQFSVERPDGSNFTLKIRSTKLEDSAMYFCASSSLLAGNSYEQYFGPGTRLTVT.